The clone carrying this TCR beta chain is a singleton in its sample. What it binds is not known. TCR beta libraries were prepared from cDNA with unique molecular identifiers. With roughly 0.95 to 11 million T cells as the source, 500,000 to 650,000 cDNA molecules resulted. TCRdb reprocessed the PCR reads with MiXCR, giving one entry per CDR3 protein. The sample contains fewer than 850,000 distinct CDR3 sequences, just under 30% of which appear only once. This CDR3 region has 14 residues. V shed 5 bases and J shed 6 bases, with 13 bases lying between them. Germline V lookup: CDR1 SEHNR, CDR2 FQNEAQ (reference sequence). The record originates from a study of post-analysis software for immune sequencing data. Whole-study context: The study covered relapsing-remitting, secondary progressive and progressive-relapsing courses of multiple sclerosis.

General observations from the study: When patients were compared with controls, about five TRBV segments were more frequent, TRBV5-6, TRBV5-1 and TRBV20-1 among them. Compared with controls, patients showed significantly lower normalized Chao1 diversity.

This clonotype originated in a girl between 10 and 17 years old with multiple sclerosis. The V call is TRBV7-9, the J call TRBJ2-2; a weak D match, TRBD1 (6 bases). The source material was blood. The CDR3 sequence is CASSQSNRAGELFF. The CDR3 DNA is TGTGCCAGCAGCCAAAGCAACAGGGCCGGGGAGCTGTTTTTT.